This passage covers 24 T cell receptor beta chains from one sample sequenced in a study of T cells in Graves' hyperthyroidism and ophthalmopathy. TCR beta CDR3 regions were amplified from RNA. Carried out on the TCR CDR3, a first-round RT-PCR used the HTBI primer set. Via MiXCR, TCRdb re-called the multiplex PCR reads, giving one row per CDR3 protein. The table has nearly 750,000 distinct CDR3 sequences, 30% to 40% seen once. The sequencing input was blood. The origin of the receptors is a woman between 40 and 50 years old with Graves' hyperthyroidism.

A remark on this clonotype: A much larger clone differs by one base, so this may be a read error. The chain couples TRBV19 to TRBJ2-5; a possible D gene is TRBD2 (6 bases). Germline CDR1 is LNHDA and CDR2 is SQIVND (reference sequence). This CDR3 has 14 residues. Trimming removed 6 bases at V and 5 bases at J, with 16 bases between. The DNA for the CDR3 is TGTGCCAGTAGGGGCCAGCGGAGGGGCGAGACCCAGTACTTC. Its translation: CASRGQRRGETQYF.

Comments on this clonotype: At one end, the junction sequence differs from germline, possibly due to a read error. The chain has TRBV12-3 or TRBV12-4 and TRBJ2-5; possible D gene TRBD2, 5 bases. This CDR3 spans 12 amino acids. The chain's CDR3 is CASRLAREIQYF. The CDR3 DNA is TGTGCCAGCAGGTTAGCGAGGGAGATCCAGTACTTC.

Worth noting for this clonotype: Relative to the germline gene, one junction end is altered; a read error may explain this. The rearrangement joins TRBV10-3 to TRBJ1-6, with 9 bases fitting TRBD1. The germline V gene encodes CDR1 ENHRY and CDR2 SYGVKD. The CDR3 covers 17 residues. The CDR3 protein is CASSVTDRGSYNSPLHF. CDR3 bases: TGTGCCAGCAGTGTCACCGACAGGGGGTCCTATAATTCACCCCTCCACTTT.

This clonotype is a singleton in its sample. The V gene is TRBV7-2, the J gene TRBJ1-2; TRBD1 matches 7 bases. Per the germline V gene, CDR1 is SGHTA and CDR2 is FQGNSA. The CDR3 runs to 15 residues. J gave up 2 bases and V 5 bases, and 8 bases lay outside the gene matches. As DNA, the CDR3 is TGTGCCAGCAGCCGAGGGGGCAGGGCGAACTATGGCTACACCTTC. Translation gives CASSRGGRANYGYTF.

Remarks on this clonotype: Just one base apart from a much larger clone, this may be a read error. The J gene is TRBJ1-5, the V gene TRBV12-5; D call uncertain. The CDR3 has 12 residues. Germline CDR1 LGHNT, CDR2 FRNRAP. CDR3 nucleotide sequence: TGTGTCAGCAGCCTACCAGGCGAGCCCCAGCATTTT. This translates into CVSSLPGEPQHF.

This clonotype was seen only once. The chain's CDR3 is CAIGRDIYEQYF. The CDR3 DNA reads TGTGCCATCGGCCGGGACATCTACGAGCAGTACTTC. The chain joins TRBV10-3 to TRBJ2-7, with a tentative D call TRBD1 (6 bases). Germline CDR1 reads ENHRY; CDR2 reads SYGVKD. CDR3 length: 12 residues. V shed 8 bases and J shed 3 bases, with 11 bases lying between them.

This clonotype was counted between two and nine times. V and J are TRBV25-1 and TRBJ2-2; 10 nucleotides align to TRBD2. Germline V gene lookup returns CDR1 MGHDK and CDR2 SYGVNS. J gave up 5 bases and V 10 bases, and 10 bases lay outside the gene matches. The CDR3 has 15 amino acids. CDR3: CATQRGGLGTGELFF. In DNA form, the CDR3 reads TGTGCCACCCAGCGGGGGGGCCTTGGGACCGGGGAGCTGTTTTTT.

At least ten counts were recorded for this clonotype. The chain employs TRBV7-2 and TRBJ2-5; 9 bases fit TRBD1. Germline CDR1 and CDR2: SGHTA and FQGNSA. J lost 2 bases, V lost 4 bases, and 5 bases had no gene match. The CDR3 is made up of 15 amino acids. The CDR3 loop reads CASSSQDRGQETQYF. The CDR3 bases are TGTGCCAGCAGCTCTCAAGACAGGGGGCAAGAGACCCAGTACTTC.

Only a few counts were recorded for this clonotype. V is TRBV19 and J is TRBJ1-1; maybe TRBD1 (5 bases). The CDR3 extends over 15 amino acids. V dropped 5 bases and J dropped 6 bases, with 19 bases sitting between them. Looked up from germline, CDR1 is LNHDA and CDR2 is SQIVND (reference sequence). The CDR3 reads CASSFSFGGGAEAFF. CDR3 coding DNA: TGTGCCAGTAGTTTTTCATTCGGGGGAGGGGCTGAAGCTTTCTTT.

V gene TRBV2 combines with J gene TRBJ1-2, with D possibly TRBD1 on 5 matching bases. The V end was cut by 5 bases, the J end by 1 base, with 11 bases between. The CDR3 has 14 residues. Germline V lookup: CDR1 SNHLY, CDR2 FYNNEI. In nucleotides, the CDR3 is TGTGCCAGCAGTTTTCCGGGGGGTAACTATGGCTACACCTTC. Protein product: CASSFPGGNYGYTF.

This chain connects TRBV19 to TRBJ1-5; 9 bases match TRBD1. V was clipped by 3 bases and J by 7 bases; unmatched bases: 7. The CDR3 has 15 amino acids. Germline CDR1 and CDR2: LNHDA and SQIVND (reference sequence). The CDR3 loop is CASSMGQGRVQPQHF. In DNA, the CDR3 is TGTGCCAGTAGTATGGGACAGGGCCGGGTCCAGCCCCAGCATTTT.

The V and J genes are TRBV7-9 and TRBJ2-7; 14 positions agree with TRBD2. The CDR3 is made up of 17 amino acids. Germline CDR1 is SEHNR and CDR2 is FQNEAQ (reference sequence). V was clipped by 5 bases and J by 4 bases; unmatched bases: 10. The CDR3 region is CASSQDPGTSGRYEQYF. CDR3 nucleotides: TGTGCCAGCAGCCAAGATCCCGGGACTAGCGGGAGATACGAGCAGTACTTC.

This clonotype was recorded many times. V is TRBV13 and J is TRBJ2-2; the D gene is possibly TRBD2 (5 bases). CDR1 is PRHDT, CDR2 FYEKMQ, per germline (reference sequence). The V end lost 2 bases, the J end lost 2 bases, and 9 bases lay between the germline ends. This CDR3 spans 15 amino acids. As DNA, the CDR3 is TGTGCCAGCAGCTTATCCGGGATTAACACCGGGGAGCTGTTTTTT. It yields the protein CASSLSGINTGELFF.

This clonotype appeared many times. The V gene is TRBV9, the J gene TRBJ2-2, with 8 positions matching TRBD2. The CDR3 runs 15 residues. CDR1 SGDLS and CDR2 YYNGEE come from the germline V gene. Trimming took 0 bases from V and 7 from J; bases not matched to a gene: 5. The CDR3 spells CASSVVSGTVGELFF. The CDR3 coding sequence is TGTGCCAGCAGCGTAGTTAGCGGGACGGTCGGGGAGCTGTTTTTT.

This clonotype was observed a handful of times. This chain links TRBV12-3 or TRBV12-4 with TRBJ2-5; 11 bases are a match to TRBD2. V was clipped by 6 bases and J by 2 bases; unmatched bases: 8. The CDR3 extends over 16 amino acids. CDR3 protein: CASSTSGGKRQETQYF. CDR3 bases: TGTGCCAGCAGCACTAGCGGGGGTAAGAGACAAGAGACCCAGTACTTC.

This clonotype was seen a handful of times. The CDR3 loop is CASSLNGQGSGQYF. CDR3 bases: TGTGCCAGCAGCTTAAACGGACAGGGATCGGGGCAGTACTTC. This sequence joins TRBV11-2 and TRBJ2-7, with 8 bases matching TRBD1. CDR3 length: 14 residues. Trimming cost V 2 bases and J 9 bases; bases outside gene matches: 9. Germline loops: CDR1 SGHAT, CDR2 FQNNGV.

The chain links TRBV7-9 to TRBJ1-5; D remains unclear. The CDR3 length is 15 residues. Germline-derived CDR1 and CDR2 are SEHNR and FQNEAQ (reference sequence). V lost 6 bases, J lost 5 bases, and 17 bases lay in between. Here the CDR3 reads CASSSPQAGDQPQHF. CDR3 DNA: TGTGCCAGCAGTTCCCCCCAGGCGGGCGATCAGCCCCAGCATTTT. The full variable domain, rest sourced from reference TRBV7-9 and TRBJ1-5, is DTGVSQNPRHKITKRGQNVTFRCDPISEHNRLYWYRQTLGQGPEFLTYFQNEAQLEKSRLLSDRFSAERPKGSFSTLEIQRTEQGDSAMYLCASSSPQAGDQPQHFGDGTRLSIL.

J is TRBJ2-2 and V is TRBV9, with a weak D call TRBD1 (6 bases). Trimming took 4 bases from V and 0 from J, leaving 13 bases between them. The CDR3 length is 16 residues. Germline CDR1 and CDR2: SGDLS and YYNGEE. CDR3 sequence: CASSQRGGPNTGELFF. The CDR3 DNA reads TGTGCCAGCAGCCAAAGAGGGGGACCGAACACCGGGGAGCTGTTTTTT.

V and J are TRBV7-3 and TRBJ1-4, with TRBD1 matching over 9 bases. The V and J ends lost 0 bases and 6 bases, in that order; junction bases with no gene match: 5. The CDR3 length is 16 residues. Germline-derived CDR1 and CDR2 are SGHTA and FQGTGA. CDR3 in amino acids: CASSLTWTGEDEKLFF. DNA for the CDR3: TGTGCCAGCAGCTTAACTTGGACAGGGGAGGATGAAAAACTGTTTTTT.

The chain uses TRBV5-6 and TRBJ1-5; 7 bases are a match to TRBD1. Germline V gene sequence: CDR1 SGHDT, CDR2 YYEEEE. The CDR3 contains 17 residues. With 1 base clipped from V and 0 bases from J, the junction kept 7 bases outside the gene matches. The CDR3 sequence: CASSLLTGSYSNQPQHF. The CDR3 DNA reads as TGTGCCAGCAGCTTGTTGACAGGGTCTTATAGCAATCAGCCCCAGCATTTT.

Worth noting for this clonotype: A much larger clone differs from this one at a single base, so this may be a read error. This chain joins TRBV19 and TRBJ1-6, with D tentatively TRBD1 (6 bases). Per the germline V gene, CDR1 is LNHDA and CDR2 is SQIVND (reference sequence). V was trimmed by 11 bases and J by 5 bases, leaving 19 bases between them. CDR3 size: 15 residues. The CDR3 reads CAGSPGAWDNSPLHF. The CDR3 bases are TGTGCCGGCAGCCCAGGGGCGTGGGATAATTCACCCCTCCACTTT.

This clonotype was observed at least ten times. The chain links TRBV7-9 to TRBJ1-2, with D perhaps matching TRBD1 (6 bases). This CDR3 region has 14 residues. CDR1 is SEHNR, CDR2 FQNEAQ, per germline (reference sequence). V gave up 6 bases and J gave up 4 bases, with 15 bases separating them. The CDR3 nucleotides read TGTGCCAGCAGTCCACAGGGTTCTCCCTATGGCTACACCTTC. Translating it yields CASSPQGSPYGYTF.

This clonotype was observed at least ten times. The chain joins TRBV2 to TRBJ1-5; no clear D. This CDR3 region has 13 residues. Germline V gives CDR1 SNHLY, CDR2 FYNNEI. V was pared by 0 bases and J by 5 bases, with 5 bases between. The CDR3: CASSEAQYQPQHF. As DNA, the CDR3 is TGTGCCAGCAGTGAAGCCCAGTATCAGCCCCAGCATTTT. Full variable domain (missing parts from reference TRBV2 and TRBJ1-5): EPEVTQTPSHQVTQMGQEVILRCVPISNHLYFYWYRQILGQKVEFLVSFYNNEISEKSEIFDDQFSVERPDGSNFTLKIRSTKLEDSAMYFCASSEAQYQPQHFGDGTRLSIL.

There are many counts of this clonotype. V gene TRBV2 combines with J gene TRBJ1-6; the D is unclear. V dropped 0 bases and J dropped 7 bases, with 13 bases sitting between them. Germline V gene lookup returns CDR1 SNHLY and CDR2 FYNNEI. The CDR3 has 16 amino acids. The CDR3 nucleotides are TGTGCCAGCAGTGAAGCTGCCGGGTCTTGGAATTCACCCCTCCACTTT. This encodes CASSEAAGSWNSPLHF.